This TCR beta chain was profiled in a study of OX40 agonist ivuxolimab in advanced cancers. In the study overall: Among those treated, three patients had partial responses, one with hepatocellular carcinoma and two with cutaneous melanoma.

Only in-frame clones appear in the TCRdb table, and some are missing; sequencing was by immunoSEQ multiplex PCR. Of roughly 48,000 clones listed, about 83% are singletons. CDR1 WNHNN and CDR2 SYGVQD come from the germline V gene (reference sequence). The ends lost 6 bases at V and 2 bases at J; junction bases unmatched: 16. This CDR3 contains 18 residues. Broader study findings: Some patients who did not respond also had low normalized T-cell clonal expansion. At 0.1 to 3.0 mg/kg, clonal expansion of CD4+ and CD8+ blood T cells had occurred by week 6.

Concerning this clone itself: Its antigen is currently unknown.

Sequenced material: CD4+ or CD8+ T cells sorted from blood, taken in a trial of the OX40 agonist ivuxolimab. The sequence was obtained from an adult with an advanced solid tumor such as melanoma, head and neck, liver or kidney cancer. The chain couples TRBV10-1 to TRBJ1-3; 7 bases fit TRBD1. The CDR3 spells CASSTHRDSKFAGNTIYF. The CDR3 coding sequence is TGCGCCAGCAGCACTCACCGGGACAGTAAATTCGCTGGAAACACCATATATTTT.